This TCR beta chain was retrieved from a study of T cells in Graves' hyperthyroidism and ophthalmopathy. This clonotype came up a few times. Amplification of TCR beta CDR3 regions used RNA as the template. First-round RT-PCR with HTBI primers amplified the TCR CDR3 region. TCRdb independently ran MiXCR on the multiplex PCR reads; one entry per CDR3 protein. The sample has 500,000 to 600,000 distinct CDR3 sequences; about 45% are singletons. CDR1 SEHNR and CDR2 FQNEAQ come from the germline V gene (reference sequence). Trimming pared 5 bases from V and 14 bases from J, leaving 25 bases between. This CDR3 region has 15 residues.

This sequence was found in an adult woman with Graves' disease, either hyperthyroidism or ophthalmopathy (not recorded which). The chain employs TRBV7-9 and TRBJ1-5, with no clear D. The sequencing sample was made of peripheral blood or thyroid tissue (not recorded which). CDR3 in amino acids: CASSVQEREGDYEHF. The CDR3 DNA sequence: TGTGCCAGCAGCGTACAAGAAAGGGAGGGAGACTACGAGCATTTT.